The table lists the clone carrying this T cell receptor (beta chain) with a count of one. The antigen is not known. The PCR had 60 Vbeta and 13 Jbeta primers. Clones were sequenced by immunoSEQ multiplex PCR, and TCRdb holds only the in-frame ones, with some missing. The table lists tens of thousands of clones, 6.5% to 8% of them singletons. These data originate in a study of cytomegalovirus exposure and HLA in healthy donors. Study observations and caveats: In a later analysis, specific HLA alleles were associated with around 17,000 TCR beta sequences at a 0.05 false discovery rate. Reports credit the classifier with highly specific, highly sensitive diagnosis of cytomegalovirus status.

Between the trimmed V and J ends, which lost 6 bases and 4 bases, there was a span of 12 bases. CDR1 and CDR2 from the germline V gene are SEHNR and FQNEAQ (reference sequence). This CDR3 comprises 14 residues. Sequenced: PBMCs. The chain uses TRBV7-9 and TRBJ2-2; D may be TRBD2 (5 bases). The receptor comes from a man aged 45-65 years in good health and CMV-seronegative. CDR3 DNA sequence: TGTGCCAGCAGTTCCGGGGTGGTCACCGGGGAGCTGTTTTTT. Protein sequence: CASSSGVVTGELFF. Looking up the rest from reference TRBV7-9 and TRBJ2-2 gives the full variable domain: DTGVSQNPRHKITKRGQNVTFRCDPISEHNRLYWYRQTLGQGPEFLTYFQNEAQLEKSRLLSDRFSAERPKGSFSTLEIQRTEQGDSAMYLCASSSGVVTGELFFGEGSRLTVL.